This passage covers 31 T cell receptor beta chains from one sample sequenced in a study of blood T cell repertoires in COVID-19. This table comes from immunoSEQ multiplex PCR, and its TCRdb copy is limited to in-frame clones, with some not included. The sample lists about 140,000 clones; 80% to 85% were seen once. Sequencing was performed on PBMCs or T cells enriched from blood (not recorded which). Source of these receptors: a man in his forties with acute COVID-19.

This clone was observed a handful of times. V is TRBV5-1 and J is TRBJ1-1; the D is unclear. The CDR3 runs 13 residues. Germline V gene sequence: CDR1 SGHRS, CDR2 YFSETQ. The ends were cut back, 10 bases at V and 1 base at J, with 14 bases in the middle. The CDR3 DNA follows: TGCGCCCGCCCGACTCCGTGGAACACTGAAGCTTTCTTT. Protein product: CARPTPWNTEAFF.

This rearrangement joins TRBV12-5 to TRBJ2-3, with 11 bases lining up with TRBD1. The germline CDR1 and CDR2 sequences are LGHNT and FRNRAP. The CDR3 contains 15 residues. V shed 4 bases, J shed 4 bases, and the junction held 4 bases outside the gene matches. As DNA, the CDR3 is TGTGCTAGTGGTTCCGGACAGGGGGCGGCAGATACGCAGTATTTT. Amino acids: CASGSGQGAADTQYF.

This rearrangement joins TRBV2 to TRBJ2-2, with a possible D match to TRBD1 (6 bases). With 6 bases removed from V and 8 bases from J, the gap between germline ends came to 19 bases. Germline V CDR1 and CDR2: SNHLY, FYNNEI. The CDR3 contains 15 residues. CDR3 residues: CASRTGNINIGELFF. CDR3 nucleotide sequence: TGTGCCAGCAGGACAGGCAACATCAATATAGGGGAGCTGTTTTTT.

This rearrangement joins TRBV20-1 to TRBJ2-3; D gene ambiguous. V was cut by 3 bases and J by 4 bases, with 5 bases left in between. This CDR3 spans 11 amino acids. CDR1 DFQATT and CDR2 SNEGSKA come from the germline V gene (reference sequence). The CDR3 bases are TGCAGTGCTAGTCAATCAGATACGCAGTATTTT. This translates into CSASQSDTQYF.

This chain connects TRBV11-2 to TRBJ2-3; 10 nucleotides align to TRBD2. The germline CDR1 and CDR2 sequences are SGHAT and FQNNGV. J was trimmed by 5 bases and V by 2 bases; bases with no gene match: 4. The CDR3 extends over 15 amino acids. The CDR3 DNA reads TGTGCCAGCAGCTTATATAGCGGGGGGAAAGATACGCAGTATTTT. Residues: CASSLYSGGKDTQYF.

The chain links TRBV6-5 to TRBJ2-7, with D possibly matching TRBD2 (5 bases). The CDR3 covers 14 residues. Per the germline V gene, CDR1 is MNHEY and CDR2 is SVGAGI. The ends were cut back, 8 bases at V and 0 bases at J, with 14 bases in the middle. The chain's CDR3 is CASSESGISYEQYF. As DNA, the CDR3 is TGTGCCAGCTCCGAGTCGGGGATCTCCTACGAGCAGTACTTC.

The rearrangement joins TRBV4-3 to TRBJ2-7, with D possibly being TRBD1 (5 bases). The CDR3 runs to 14 residues. CDR1 and CDR2 from the germline V gene are LGHNA and YSLEER. Trimming cost V 1 base and J 4 bases, with 11 bases left between them. For the CDR3, the DNA is TGCGCCAGCAGCCAAGCGACAGACCTATACGAGCAGTACTTC. Encoded protein: CASSQATDLYEQYF.

The CDR3 loop reads CASSDDGREETQYF. Written as DNA, the CDR3 is TGTGCCAGCAGCGACGACGGGAGGGAGGAGACCCAGTACTTC. This chain connects TRBV6-5 to TRBJ2-5; 8 bases are shared with TRBD2. Per the germline V gene, CDR1 is MNHEY and CDR2 is SVGAGI. The CDR3 runs 14 residues. The V segment lost 6 bases and the J segment 5 bases; nucleotides outside the gene matches: 8.

The V gene is TRBV7-7, the J gene TRBJ1-1, with 9 nucleotides matching TRBD1. Germline V gene data show CDR1 as SSHAT and CDR2 as FNYEAQ (reference sequence). The CDR3 totals 13 residues. The ends lost 3 bases at V and 11 bases at J; junction bases unmatched: 7. In DNA form, the CDR3 reads TGTGCCAGCAGCTTCGGACAGGGGTCCGAGGCTTTCTTT. This sequence encodes CASSFGQGSEAFF.

This clone was detected once. CDR3 in amino acids: CASSLSGGVYNSPLHF. CDR3 DNA sequence: TGCGCCAGCAGCCTCTCGGGGGGGGTCTATAATTCACCCCTCCACTTT. The chain joins TRBV5-1 to TRBJ1-6, with D perhaps TRBD1 (5 bases). The CDR3 runs 16 residues. Trimming removed 4 bases from V and 3 bases from J, with 14 bases in between. CDR1 is SGHRS, CDR2 YFSETQ, per germline.

The chain combines TRBV9 with TRBJ1-4; D possibly corresponds to TRBD1 (5 bases). The length of the CDR3 is 15 residues. Germline V gene data show CDR1 as SGDLS and CDR2 as YYNGEE. V was clipped by 4 bases and J by 8 bases, with 18 bases between them. The CDR3 protein is CASSLAGGVQEKLFF. CDR3 nucleotides: TGTGCCAGCAGCCTTGCCGGGGGGGTTCAAGAAAAACTGTTTTTT.

The rearrangement uses TRBV6-5 and TRBJ1-1; D unresolved. CDR3 length: 15 residues. Germline V gives CDR1 MNHEY, CDR2 SVGAGI. Trimming cost V 0 bases and J 1 base, with 9 bases left between them. CDR3 residues: CASSYSYTGNTEAFF. The CDR3 region has the DNA TGTGCCAGCAGTTACTCTTATACTGGGAACACTGAAGCTTTCTTT.

The chain carries TRBV19 and TRBJ2-7, with 8 bases aligning to TRBD1. CDR3 length: 14 amino acids. The trim removed 5 bases at V and 6 bases at J, leaving 9 bases unmatched. The germline gives CDR1 LNHDA, CDR2 SQIVND (reference sequence). The chain's CDR3 is CASSDRDRISEQYF. DNA for the CDR3: TGTGCCAGTAGTGACCGGGACAGGATATCCGAGCAGTACTTC.

The chain is built from TRBV25-1 and TRBJ2-3, with 7 positions matching TRBD1. V lost 3 bases and J lost 0; bases outside the gene matches: 3. Germline V lookup: CDR1 MGHDK, CDR2 SYGVNS. The CDR3 contains 15 residues. This chain's CDR3 is CASSETGLSTDTQYF. CDR3 nucleotide sequence: TGTGCCAGCAGTGAGACAGGGCTAAGCACAGATACGCAGTATTTT.

The sample holds many counts of this clone. This chain uses TRBV30 with TRBJ1-1; D may be TRBD1 (6 bases). V was shortened by 3 bases and J by 7 bases, with 12 bases between the two germline ends. In germline, CDR1 is GTSNPN, CDR2 SVGIG (reference sequence). The CDR3 runs to 12 residues. The CDR3 loop is CAWSLGGYEAFF. In DNA form, the CDR3 reads TGTGCCTGGAGCCTAGGGGGATATGAAGCTTTCTTT.

The chain links TRBV7-7 to TRBJ2-3; 7 nucleotides line up with TRBD2. The germline gives CDR1 SSHAT, CDR2 FNYEAQ (reference sequence). This CDR3 region has 15 residues. The V gene end was trimmed by 1 base and the J gene end by 4 bases; junction bases not matched to a gene: 5. In DNA, the CDR3 is TGTGCCAGCAGCTTAGTCGGGGGGTACTCAGATACGCAGTATTTT. It translates to CASSLVGGYSDTQYF.

The gene calls are TRBV11-2 and TRBJ2-5, with a weak D call TRBD1 (6 bases). V was shortened by 0 bases and J by 1 base, with 15 bases between the two germline ends. CDR1 SGHAT and CDR2 FQNNGV come from the germline V gene. The CDR3 extends over 17 amino acids. DNA of the CDR3: TGTGCCAGCAGCTTAGATTTGACCGGGACATTCCAAGAGACCCAGTACTTC. This gives the protein CASSLDLTGTFQETQYF. The full variable domain, in which reference TRBV11-2 and TRBJ2-5 provide the parts outside the CDR3, is EAGVAQSPRYKIIEKRQSVAFWCNPISGHATLYWYQQILGQGPKLLIQFQNNGVVDDSQLPKDRFSAERLKGVDSTLKIQPAKLEDSAVYLCASSLDLTGTFQETQYFGPGTRLLVL.

This chain links TRBV7-2 with TRBJ2-2; 11 bases match TRBD2. V shed 1 base, J shed 6 bases, and the junction held 7 bases outside the gene matches. CDR1 and CDR2 from the germline V gene are SGHTA and FQGNSA. There are 17 residues in the CDR3. CDR3 DNA sequence: TGTGCCAGCAGCTTAGGGATAGCGGGAGGGTATGCCGGGGAGCTGTTTTTT. Amino acid sequence: CASSLGIAGGYAGELFF.

The chain combines TRBV5-5 with TRBJ2-5, with 7 nucleotides matching TRBD1. Germline lookup yields CDR1 SGHKS and CDR2 YYEKEE (reference sequence). The V gene end was trimmed by 0 bases and the J gene end by 5 bases; junction bases not matched to a gene: 7. The CDR3 loop spans 15 amino acids. CDR3 nucleotides: TGTGCCAGCAGCTTGGAAGGGGGCCTTTTTGAGACCCAGTACTTC. Translated: CASSLEGGLFETQYF.

The V and J genes are TRBV7-8 and TRBJ1-1; D call uncertain. Germline V gene data show CDR1 as SGHVS and CDR2 as FQNEAQ. V lost 5 bases to trimming and J lost 3 bases, with 13 bases between them. The CDR3 is 14 residues long. The CDR3: CASSPGSGDTEAFF. In nucleotides, the CDR3 is TGTGCCAGCAGCCCGGGAAGTGGGGACACTGAAGCTTTCTTT.

This clone was seen a single time. V gene TRBV7-2 combines with J gene TRBJ2-1; a weak D match, TRBD1 (6 bases). CDR1 SGHTA and CDR2 FQGNSA come from the germline V gene. The CDR3 loop spans 14 amino acids. With 4 bases removed from V and 1 base from J, the gap between germline ends came to 8 bases. CDR3 bases: TGTGCCAGCAGCTATACAGGGTCCTACAATGAGCAGTTCTTC. This encodes CASSYTGSYNEQFF.

As DNA, the CDR3 is TGTGCCAGCAGTTTTCTGGGGGGACACACTGAAGCTTTCTTT. Translated, it gives CASSFLGGHTEAFF. The rearrangement links TRBV6-2 or TRBV6-3 to TRBJ1-1; weak D call: TRBD1 (5 bases). Germline V gene data show CDR1 as MNHEY and CDR2 as SVGEGT. The CDR3 consists of 14 residues. Trimming removed 4 bases at V and 3 bases at J, with 12 bases between.

The chain uses TRBV27 and TRBJ2-3; tentatively, D is TRBD2 (5 bases). Looked up from germline, CDR1 is MNHEY and CDR2 is SMNVEV (reference sequence). V was shortened by 7 bases and J by 1 base, with 9 bases between the two germline ends. CDR3 length: 13 residues. The CDR3 loop is CASTRTRTDTQYF. CDR3 nucleotide sequence: TGTGCCAGCACCAGGACTCGCACAGATACGCAGTATTTT.

The chain carries TRBV6-5 and TRBJ2-7; D possibly corresponds to TRBD1 (5 bases). Trimming stripped 7 bases from V and 0 bases from J, with 10 bases between. The germline CDR1 and CDR2 sequences are MNHEY and SVGAGI. CDR3 length: 13 amino acids. For the CDR3, the DNA is TGTGCCAGCAAACGACAGAACTCCTACGAGCAGTACTTC. It yields the protein CASKRQNSYEQYF.

V usage is TRBV3-1 (or the pseudogene TRBV3-2) and J usage is TRBJ2-2, with TRBD1 matching over 10 bases. Germline assignment: CDR1 LGHDT and CDR2 YNNKEL (reference sequence). The CDR3 runs 16 residues. J was trimmed by 0 bases and V by 4 bases; bases with no gene match: 2. In DNA form, the CDR3 reads TGTGCCAGCAGCCCAGGGACAGGGGCGAACACCGGGGAGCTGTTTTTT. As protein: CASSPGTGANTGELFF.

This sequence joins TRBV28 and TRBJ1-2; D is possibly TRBD1 (5 bases). V lost 1 base and J lost 2, with 14 bases in between. The germline CDR1 and CDR2 sequences are MDHEN and SYDVKM. The CDR3 loop spans 16 amino acids. The CDR3 here is CASSLYGPRGNYGYTF. CDR3 DNA sequence: TGTGCCAGCAGTTTATACGGGCCCCGGGGGAACTATGGCTACACCTTC.

The rearrangement links TRBV19 to TRBJ2-1, with D tentatively TRBD2 (5 bases). The CDR3 covers 16 residues. The germline gives CDR1 LNHDA, CDR2 SQIVND (reference sequence). V lost 0 bases and J 5 bases, leaving 14 bases between the germline ends. The CDR3 here is CASSIDPGIEDNEQFF. The CDR3 region has the DNA TGTGCCAGTAGTATAGACCCCGGGATAGAGGACAATGAGCAGTTCTTC.

V is TRBV6-5 and J is TRBJ2-5, with 7 bases that match TRBD2. The CDR3 runs to 14 residues. CDR1 and CDR2 from the germline V gene are MNHEY and SVGAGI. With 7 bases clipped from V and 3 bases from J, the junction kept 8 bases outside the gene matches. The CDR3 loop is CASKTAGSKETQYF. The CDR3 DNA sequence: TGTGCCAGCAAGACAGCGGGGTCTAAAGAGACCCAGTACTTC.

V gene TRBV6-2 or TRBV6-3 combines with J gene TRBJ2-5; 9 positions match TRBD1. Losses at the gene ends were 5 bases for V and 2 bases for J; bases not matched to a gene: 3. The CDR3 spans 14 residues. Germline V gene data show CDR1 as MNHEY and CDR2 as SVGEGT. In nucleotides, the CDR3 is TGTGCCAGCAGTCCCGGGACAGGGCAAGAGACCCAGTACTTC. It translates to CASSPGTGQETQYF.

The CDR3 coding sequence is TGTGCCTGGAGTAGGGCTCTAGCGGGGGGGCTTACCCAGTACTTC. This encodes CAWSRALAGGLTQYF. The gene calls are TRBV30 and TRBJ2-5; 12 bases match TRBD2. The germline CDR1 and CDR2 sequences are GTSNPN and SVGIG (reference sequence). V gave up 2 bases and J gave up 8 bases; unmatched junction bases: 9. The CDR3 contains 15 residues.

The genes are TRBV30 and TRBJ2-1; TRBD2 agrees at 9 bases. Germline CDR1 and CDR2: GTSNPN and SVGIG (reference sequence). CDR3 size: 15 residues. J was trimmed by 8 bases and V by 0 bases; bases with no gene match: 8. The CDR3 DNA reads TGTGCCTGGAGTGTCGGGGTAGCGGGAGCCGATGAGCAGTTCTTC. This encodes CAWSVGVAGADEQFF.